The 3 T cell receptor beta chains below were found in one sample sequenced in a study of blood T cell repertoires in COVID-19 (dated by TCRdb to the early 2020s). The library was made by the immunoSEQ multiplex PCR assay. This immuneACCESS table, as held by TCRdb, lists in-frame sequences with V and J called but not all clones. Of the missing ones, under half trace to an unresolved V gene in checked studies; the others have no known cause. The sample table records about 72,000 clones; under 95% of these occur just once. The ten largest clones take up 4.8% of the sample. The sample consisted of peripheral blood. Receptors originate from a woman between 55 and 75 years old with active COVID-19.

The V call is TRBV7-9, the J call TRBJ2-3, with D tentatively TRBD2 (6 bases). CDR1 and CDR2 (germline): SEHNR, FQNEAQ (reference sequence). CDR3 length: 16 amino acids. Trimming cost V 5 bases and J 4 bases, with 19 bases left between them. The CDR3 nucleotides read TGTGCCAGCAGCCCACTCCCTTTGGAGGGCGCAGATACGCAGTATTTT. Translating it yields CASSPLPLEGADTQYF.

The chain uses TRBV30 and TRBJ2-1; 10 bases map to TRBD2. J was trimmed by 11 bases and V by 2 bases; bases with no gene match: 9. CDR3 size: 14 residues. CDR1 is GTSNPN, CDR2 SVGIG, per germline (reference sequence). The DNA for the CDR3 is TGTGCCTGGAGTCCCACTACTAGCGGGGCAAAGCAGTTCTTC. Protein sequence: CAWSPTTSGAKQFF.

The chain couples TRBV3-1 (or the pseudogene TRBV3-2) to TRBJ2-1, with a weak D call TRBD2 (5 bases). Trimming shortened V by 1 base and J by 7 bases, and 14 bases separated the two germline ends. The CDR3 is 15 residues long. Germline CDR1 reads LGHDT; CDR2 reads YNNKEL (reference sequence). The CDR3 region has the DNA TGTGCCAGCAGCCAAGGACGGCTAGCTTTGAATGAGCAGTTCTTC. Translation gives CASSQGRLALNEQFF.